This T cell receptor beta chain was obtained from a study of CD8 T cells in Susac syndrome. An input of 0.5 to 1 ug of RNA was subjected to reverse transcription using random hexamers. TCR beta CDR3 was amplified by immunoSEQ multiplex PCR. This amplification extended across 54 Vbeta and 13 Jbeta segments. TCRdb processed the immunoSEQ multiplex PCR reads anew with MiXCR; each CDR3 protein has one entry. The sample holds 150,000 to 200,000 distinct CDR3 sequences; 90% to 95% are singletons and the top ten take around 0.079%. Blood CD8+ and CD4+ T cells underwent high-throughput TCR beta sequencing. Controls matched for age and sex were healthy donors. The CDR3 contains 17 residues. Looked up from germline, CDR1 is LGHDT and CDR2 is YNNKEL (reference sequence). V trimming: 1 base; J trimming: 4 bases; junction bases outside the gene matches: 12.

The receptor comes from a human donor in good health. This chain joins TRBV3-1 and TRBJ2-5, with 7 bases matching TRBD1. Sequencing was done on a sample of CD4+ T cells from PBMCs. CDR3 loop: CASSQVFRGYLGETQYF. DNA of the CDR3: TGTGCCAGCAGCCAAGTTTTCAGGGGGTATTTAGGAGAGACCCAGTACTTC.